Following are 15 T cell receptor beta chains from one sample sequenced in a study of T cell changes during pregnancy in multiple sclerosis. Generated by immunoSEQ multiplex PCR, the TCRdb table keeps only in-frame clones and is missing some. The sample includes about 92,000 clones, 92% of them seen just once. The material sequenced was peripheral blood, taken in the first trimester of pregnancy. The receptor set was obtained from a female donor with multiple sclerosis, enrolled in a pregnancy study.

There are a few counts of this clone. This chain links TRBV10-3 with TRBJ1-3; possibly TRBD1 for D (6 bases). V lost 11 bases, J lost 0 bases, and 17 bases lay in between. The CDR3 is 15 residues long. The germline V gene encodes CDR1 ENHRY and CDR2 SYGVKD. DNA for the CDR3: TGTGCCCACAGGGACGGCGACTTCTCTGGAAACACCATATATTTT. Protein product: CAHRDGDFSGNTIYF.

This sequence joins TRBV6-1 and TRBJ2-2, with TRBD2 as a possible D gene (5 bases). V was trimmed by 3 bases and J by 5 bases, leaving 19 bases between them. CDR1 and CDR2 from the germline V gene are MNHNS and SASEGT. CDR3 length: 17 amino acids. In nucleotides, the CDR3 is TGTGCCAGCAGTGATCGTGCCTCCCCGGGGTCTACCGGGGAGCTGTTTTTT. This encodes CASSDRASPGSTGELFF.

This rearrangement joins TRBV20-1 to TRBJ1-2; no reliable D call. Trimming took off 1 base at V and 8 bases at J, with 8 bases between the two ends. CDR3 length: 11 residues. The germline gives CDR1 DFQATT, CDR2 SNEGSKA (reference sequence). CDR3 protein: CSARGPGGYTF. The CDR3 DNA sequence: TGCAGTGCTAGAGGCCCCGGGGGCTACACCTTC.

The CDR3 region has the DNA TGTGCCAGCAGCTTAAAGGGACAGGGGTCCCCAGGGCCTACGAAGGAGCAGTACTTC. Protein product: CASSLKGQGSPGPTKEQYF. V is TRBV11-2 and J is TRBJ2-7; 10 nucleotides line up with TRBD1. The germline V gene has CDR1 SGHAT and CDR2 FQNNGV. J lost 7 bases, V lost 2 bases, and 20 bases had no gene match. The length of the CDR3 is 19 residues. The variable domain in full, completed from reference TRBV11-2 and TRBJ2-7, reads EAGVAQSPRYKIIEKRQSVAFWCNPISGHATLYWYQQILGQGPKLLIQFQNNGVVDDSQLPKDRFSAERLKGVDSTLKIQPAKLEDSAVYLCASSLKGQGSPGPTKEQYFGPGTRLTVT.

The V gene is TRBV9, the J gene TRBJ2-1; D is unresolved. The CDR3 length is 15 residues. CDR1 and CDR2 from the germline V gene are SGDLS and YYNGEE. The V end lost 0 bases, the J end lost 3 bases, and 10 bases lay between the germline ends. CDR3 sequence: CASSVVPTDYNEQFF. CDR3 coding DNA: TGTGCCAGCAGCGTAGTCCCGACTGACTACAATGAGCAGTTCTTC.

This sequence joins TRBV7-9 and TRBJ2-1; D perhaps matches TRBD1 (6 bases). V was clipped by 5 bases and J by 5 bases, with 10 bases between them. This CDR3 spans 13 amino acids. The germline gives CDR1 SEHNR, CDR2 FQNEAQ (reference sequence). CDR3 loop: CASSPGHNNEQFF. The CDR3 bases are TGTGCCAGCAGCCCGGGACACAACAATGAGCAGTTCTTC.

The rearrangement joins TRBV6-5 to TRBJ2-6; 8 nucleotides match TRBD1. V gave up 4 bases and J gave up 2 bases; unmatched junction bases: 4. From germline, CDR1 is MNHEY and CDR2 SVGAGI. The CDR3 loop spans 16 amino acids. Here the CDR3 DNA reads TGTGCCAGCAGTTCGACAGGGGCGACTGGGGCCAACGTCCTGACTTTC. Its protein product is CASSSTGATGANVLTF.

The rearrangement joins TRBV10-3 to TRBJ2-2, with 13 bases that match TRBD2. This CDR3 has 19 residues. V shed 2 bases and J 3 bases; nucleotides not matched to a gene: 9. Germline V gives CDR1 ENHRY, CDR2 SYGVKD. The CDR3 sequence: CAISEDPGLAGVHTGELFF. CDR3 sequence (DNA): TGTGCCATCAGTGAGGACCCTGGACTAGCGGGAGTTCACACCGGGGAGCTGTTTTTT.

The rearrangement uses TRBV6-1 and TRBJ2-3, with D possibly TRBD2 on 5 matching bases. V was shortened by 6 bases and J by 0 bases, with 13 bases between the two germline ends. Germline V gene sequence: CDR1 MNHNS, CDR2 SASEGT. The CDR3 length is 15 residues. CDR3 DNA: TGTGCCAGCAGGACCATGGGCGGGAGCACAGATACGCAGTATTTT. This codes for CASRTMGGSTDTQYF.

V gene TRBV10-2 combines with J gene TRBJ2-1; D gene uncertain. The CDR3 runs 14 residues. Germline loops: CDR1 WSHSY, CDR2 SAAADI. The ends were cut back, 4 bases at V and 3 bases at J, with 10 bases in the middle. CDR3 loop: CASSVESFYNEQFF. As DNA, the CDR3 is TGCGCCAGCAGTGTGGAGAGCTTCTACAATGAGCAGTTCTTC.

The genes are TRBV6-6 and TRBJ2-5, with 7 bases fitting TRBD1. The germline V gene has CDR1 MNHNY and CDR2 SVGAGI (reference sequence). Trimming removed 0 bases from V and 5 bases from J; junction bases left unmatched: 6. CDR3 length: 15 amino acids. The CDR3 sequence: CASSYSTGLGETQYF. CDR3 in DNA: TGTGCCAGCAGTTACTCGACAGGGCTAGGGGAGACCCAGTACTTC.

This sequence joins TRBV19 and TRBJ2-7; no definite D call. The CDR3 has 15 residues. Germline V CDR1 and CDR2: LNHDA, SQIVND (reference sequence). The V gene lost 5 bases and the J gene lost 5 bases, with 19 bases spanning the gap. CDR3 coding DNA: TGTGCCAGTAGTGAAAGTGCGTCGCCCCTTCACGAGCAGTACTTC. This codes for CASSESASPLHEQYF.

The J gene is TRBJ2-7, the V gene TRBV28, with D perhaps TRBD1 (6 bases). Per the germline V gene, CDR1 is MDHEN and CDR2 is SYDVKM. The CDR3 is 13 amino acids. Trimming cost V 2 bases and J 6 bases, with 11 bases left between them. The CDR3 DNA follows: TGTGCCAGCAGTTTAACAGGGAAGGGCGAGCAGTACTTC. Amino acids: CASSLTGKGEQYF.

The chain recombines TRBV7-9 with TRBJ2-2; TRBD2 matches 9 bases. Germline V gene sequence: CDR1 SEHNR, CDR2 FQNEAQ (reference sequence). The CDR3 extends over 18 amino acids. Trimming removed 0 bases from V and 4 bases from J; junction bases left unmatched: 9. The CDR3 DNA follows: TGTGCCAGCAGCTTAGCTACTAGCGGGCAACGAAGCACCGGGGAGCTGTTTTTT. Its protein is CASSLATSGQRSTGELFF.

The CDR3 here is CASSRGGNQPQHF. The CDR3 coding sequence is TGTGCCAGCAGTCGGGGGGGCAATCAGCCCCAGCATTTT. This chain joins TRBV27 and TRBJ1-5, with TRBD1 as a possible D gene (5 bases). The CDR3 spans 13 residues. V lost 5 bases, J lost 2 bases, and 7 bases lay in between. Germline V lookup: CDR1 MNHEY, CDR2 SMNVEV (reference sequence).